This T cell receptor beta chain was sequenced for a study of blood T cell repertoires in COVID-19. About the research overall: Whether acute or convalescent, the COVID-19 samples came from the United States, Italy and Spain.

CDR3 length: 12 amino acids. Germline lookup yields CDR1 LNHDA and CDR2 SQIVND (reference sequence). Between the trimmed V and J ends, which lost 7 bases and 6 bases, there was a span of 13 bases. Original processing notes: Counts of nucleated cells, estimated from reference gene primer amplification, were obtained. Sequencing was performed with immunoSEQ multiplex PCR; in TCRdb, only in-frame clones are kept and a portion is missing. V and J calls and clone size are those listed in that table; D and trimming were worked out from the DNA. The sample consists of roughly 62,000 clones, almost 85% of them appearing once. This clone was seen more than once but under ten times.

The receptor was isolated from a man aged 60 to 75 with acute or convalescent COVID-19. Sequencing was done on a sample of peripheral blood. V usage is TRBV19 and J usage is TRBJ2-7; maybe TRBD2 (5 bases). The CDR3 sequence: CASIGSGSEQYF. Here the CDR3 DNA reads TGTGCCAGTATCGGATCGGGATCCGAGCAGTACTTC. The full variable domain, its missing parts supplied by reference TRBV19 and TRBJ2-7, is DGGITQSPKYLFRKEGQNVTLSCEQNLNHDAMYWYRQDPGQGLRLIYYSQIVNDFQKGDIAEGYSVSREKKESFPLTVTSAQKNPTAFYLCASIGSGSEQYFGPGTRLTVT.